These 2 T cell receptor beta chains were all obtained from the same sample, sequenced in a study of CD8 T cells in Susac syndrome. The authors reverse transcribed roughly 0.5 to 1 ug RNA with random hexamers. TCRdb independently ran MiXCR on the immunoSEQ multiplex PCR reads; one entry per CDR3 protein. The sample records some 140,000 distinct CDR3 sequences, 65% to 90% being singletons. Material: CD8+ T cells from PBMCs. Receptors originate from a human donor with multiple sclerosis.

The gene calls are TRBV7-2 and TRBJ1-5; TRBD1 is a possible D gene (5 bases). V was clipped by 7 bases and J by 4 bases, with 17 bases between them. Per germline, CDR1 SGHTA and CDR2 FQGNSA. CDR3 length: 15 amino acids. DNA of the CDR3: TGTGCCAGCATGGACACCCCAACCAAGAATCAGCCCCAGCATTTT. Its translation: CASMDTPTKNQPQHF.

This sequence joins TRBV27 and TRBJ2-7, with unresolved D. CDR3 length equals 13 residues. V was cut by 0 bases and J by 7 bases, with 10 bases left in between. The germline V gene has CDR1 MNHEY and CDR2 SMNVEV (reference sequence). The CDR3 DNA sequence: TGTGCCAGCAGTTTATCGATGCTGCATGAGCAGTACTTC. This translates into CASSLSMLHEQYF.